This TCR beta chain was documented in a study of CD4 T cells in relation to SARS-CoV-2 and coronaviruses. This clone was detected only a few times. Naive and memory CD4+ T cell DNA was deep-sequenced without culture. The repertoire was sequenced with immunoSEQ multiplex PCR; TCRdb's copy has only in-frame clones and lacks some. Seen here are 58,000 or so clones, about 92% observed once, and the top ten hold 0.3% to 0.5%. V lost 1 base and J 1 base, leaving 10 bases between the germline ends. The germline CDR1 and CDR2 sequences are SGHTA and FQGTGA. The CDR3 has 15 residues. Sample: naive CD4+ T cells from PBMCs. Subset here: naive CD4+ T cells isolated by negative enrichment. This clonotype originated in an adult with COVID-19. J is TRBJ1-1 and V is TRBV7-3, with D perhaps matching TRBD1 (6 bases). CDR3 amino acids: CASSLIGTKNTEAFF. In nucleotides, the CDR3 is TGTGCCAGCAGCTTAATCGGGACAAAGAACACTGAAGCTTTCTTT.